The subject of this entry is one T cell receptor (beta chain). Its antigen is as yet unknown. This entry comes from a study of T cell repertoires in cytomegalovirus infection. TCRdb redid the calling of the reads with MiXCR, one entry per CDR3 protein. This repertoire shows some 800,000 distinct CDR3 sequences, roughly 29% found once; its top ten account for around 13%. Study-wide results and caveats: Identification of carriers of CMV plus the relevant HLA was achieved through cumulative public TCR beta family frequency. Dominating the ex vivo response were HLA-C-restricted CMV-specific TCR beta clonotypes.

This CDR3 spans 17 amino acids. The V segment lost 5 bases and the J segment 0 bases; nucleotides outside the gene matches: 11. The germline gives CDR1 SGHAT, CDR2 FQNNGV. The specimen was cultured CD8+ T cells from PBMCs, collected from culture after CMV antigen stimulation. The V call is TRBV11-2, the J call TRBJ2-7; 9 nucleotides match TRBD2. The sequence derives from a human donor in good health (CMV status not recorded). Some clones in this sample may be carry-over from other donors' samples. The CDR3 nucleotides are TGTGCCAGCAGCCCCTTGGCTAGCGGGGTCCTCTCCTACGAGCAGTACTTC. Amino acid sequence: CASSPLASGVLSYEQYF.